The next 10 T cell receptor beta chains were all read from a single sample in a study of T cells in Graves' hyperthyroidism and ophthalmopathy. From RNA transcripts, TCR beta CDR3 regions were amplified. With the HTBI primer set, the TCR CDR3 went through a first round of RT-PCR. TCRdb ran MiXCR on the multiplex PCR reads and lists one entry per CDR3 protein. Here the sample spans hundreds of thousands of distinct CDR3 sequences, over 35% being singletons. Material: blood. These receptors came from a man in his late teens or twenties with Graves' hyperthyroidism.

The chain recombines TRBV20-1 with TRBJ1-1; D gene unclear. CDR1 DFQATT and CDR2 SNEGSKA come from the germline V gene (reference sequence). Deletions cut 4 bases from V and 5 bases from J, with 11 bases between. This CDR3 has 12 residues. DNA of the CDR3: TGCAGTGCTACCTCTTCTGGAACTGAAGCTTTCTTT. Protein: CSATSSGTEAFF.

Concerning this clonotype itself: A single base separates this from a much larger clone, so it may be a read error. This sequence joins TRBV19 and TRBJ2-2; 10 nucleotides align to TRBD2. Per the germline V gene, CDR1 is LNHDA and CDR2 is SQIVND (reference sequence). Trimming cost V 7 bases and J 4 bases; bases outside gene matches: 6. The length of the CDR3 is 15 residues. Here the CDR3 reads CASTTLAGRTGELFF. The CDR3, as DNA: TGTGCCAGTACCACACTAGCGGGACGCACCGGGGAGCTGTTTTTT.

In this sample, this clonotype turned up many times. The chain links TRBV20-1 to TRBJ1-1; no clear D gene. This CDR3 region has 12 residues. Germline lookup yields CDR1 DFQATT and CDR2 SNEGSKA (reference sequence). V was shortened by 4 bases and J by 1 base, with 7 bases between the two germline ends. The CDR3: CSAMTENTEAFF. The CDR3 DNA sequence: TGCAGTGCTATGACTGAGAACACTGAAGCTTTCTTT.

This clonotype was seen only a few times. The chain has TRBV5-1 and TRBJ1-1; the D gene is possibly TRBD1 (6 bases). The V gene lost 5 bases and the J gene lost 1 base, with 12 bases spanning the gap. CDR1 and CDR2 from the germline V gene are SGHRS and YFSETQ. The CDR3 is 14 amino acids. The CDR3, as DNA: TGCGCCAGCAGTCGCCGGGGGCCGAACACTGAAGCTTTCTTT. Protein: CASSRRGPNTEAFF.

This rearrangement joins TRBV7-9 to TRBJ1-6; the D gene is possibly TRBD1 (5 bases). In germline, CDR1 is SEHNR, CDR2 FQNEAQ (reference sequence). V was trimmed by 4 bases and J by 0 bases, leaving 13 bases between them. The CDR3 totals 17 residues. CDR3 residues: CASSSGDASSYNSPLHF. DNA for the CDR3: TGTGCCAGCAGCTCGGGGGATGCGAGCTCCTATAATTCACCCCTCCACTTT.

This clonotype was seen more than once but under ten times. This rearrangement joins TRBV12-3 or TRBV12-4 to TRBJ2-2; no reliable D call. The CDR3 runs 14 residues. The ends were cut back, 3 bases at V and 0 bases at J, with 5 bases in the middle. The CDR3, as DNA: TGTGCCAGCAGTTTCGTAACGAACACCGGGGAGCTGTTTTTT. Translating it yields CASSFVTNTGELFF.

This clonotype has a count of ten or more. The chain couples TRBV19 to TRBJ1-1, with TRBD1 identical over 8 bases. V dropped 0 bases and J dropped 6; count of bases not matched to a gene: 3. From germline, CDR1 is LNHDA and CDR2 SQIVND (reference sequence). The CDR3 is made up of 14 amino acids. CDR3 bases: TGTGCCAGTAGTATAGATCCCAGGGGGCCTGAAGCTTTCTTT. Translation gives CASSIDPRGPEAFF.

The sample holds many counts of this clonotype. The rearrangement joins TRBV10-3 to TRBJ1-2; D call uncertain. In germline, CDR1 is ENHRY, CDR2 SYGVKD. V was pared by 5 bases and J by 3 bases, with 13 bases between. The CDR3 covers 14 residues. The CDR3 loop is CAISPPDPHYGYTF. In nucleotides, the CDR3 is TGTGCCATCAGTCCACCGGACCCTCACTATGGCTACACCTTC.

This chain uses TRBV9 with TRBJ2-2, with TRBD2 matching 13 bases. Germline CDR1 reads SGDLS; CDR2 reads YYNGEE. J lost 1 base, V lost 0 bases, and 3 bases had no gene match. The CDR3 is 18 residues long. CDR3 protein: CASSVAGLAGLNTGELFF. In DNA, the CDR3 is TGTGCCAGCAGCGTAGCGGGACTAGCGGGGCTGAACACCGGGGAGCTGTTTTTT.

As regards this clonotype: One junction end does not reproduce the germline sequence, and a read error may be involved. This chain joins TRBV5-1 and TRBJ2-7; D perhaps matches TRBD2 (5 bases). The germline gives CDR1 SGHRS, CDR2 YFSETQ. There are 14 residues in the CDR3. This chain's CDR3 is CVSSLEVLSYEQYF. CDR3 in DNA: TGCGTCAGCAGCTTGGAGGTTTTGTCCTACGAGCAGTACTTC.